Below, 10 T cell receptor beta chains from the same sample are listed, as sequenced in a study of CD8 T cells in Susac syndrome. The RNA, roughly 0.5 to 1 ug, was put through reverse transcription using random hexamers. TCRdb fed the immunoSEQ multiplex PCR reads into MiXCR, producing one record per CDR3 protein. The sample has some 300,000 distinct CDR3 sequences, about 82% seen once; the top ten hold roughly 0.21%. Sequenced material: CD8+ T cells from PBMCs. Receptor source: a human donor with multiple sclerosis.

The chain couples TRBV29-1 to TRBJ2-5; the match to TRBD1 covers 7 bases. J was trimmed by 5 bases and V by 8 bases; bases with no gene match: 23. CDR3 size: 17 residues. Germline V gene sequence: CDR1 SQVTM, CDR2 ANQGSEA. In DNA form, the CDR3 reads TGCAGCAGCGATGCCCCCTACGACAGGGTATTTGGGGAGACCCAGTACTTC. It codes for CSSDAPYDRVFGETQYF.

This clonotype appeared once. The chain employs TRBV4-3 and TRBJ2-1; TRBD1 might be the D (5 bases). Germline CDR1 LGHNA, CDR2 YSLEER. This CDR3 has 14 residues. V lost 1 base and J 6 bases, leaving 10 bases between the germline ends. CDR3 region: CASSQGTGPNEQFF. CDR3 in DNA: TGCGCCAGCAGCCAAGGTACAGGTCCCAATGAGCAGTTCTTC.

The rearrangement uses TRBV9 and TRBJ1-5; D is unresolved. This CDR3 spans 13 amino acids. Trimming stripped 0 bases from V and 6 bases from J, with 7 bases between. Germline CDR1 SGDLS, CDR2 YYNGEE. CDR3 nucleotides: TGTGCCAGCAGCGTAGCCGAAGGTCAGCCCCAGCATTTT. It codes for CASSVAEGQPQHF.

A few counts support this clonotype. The rearrangement links TRBV29-1 to TRBJ1-5, with TRBD1 matching 7 bases. Germline CDR1 SQVTM, CDR2 ANQGSEA. The ends lost 7 bases at V and 3 bases at J; junction bases unmatched: 9. The CDR3 has 14 residues. The CDR3 bases are TGCAGCGCCCAGGGGGGACTTGTCAATCAGCCCCAGCATTTT. Translated: CSAQGGLVNQPQHF.

This rearrangement joins TRBV7-2 to TRBJ2-7, with a tentative D call TRBD1 (6 bases). V lost 0 bases, J lost 7 bases, and 16 bases lay in between. Germline V gene sequence: CDR1 SGHTA, CDR2 FQGNSA. This CDR3 contains 15 residues. The CDR3 DNA reads as TGTGCCAGCAGCTTAGCGGGACAAGTGAAAGGAGAGCAGTACTTC. Translated: CASSLAGQVKGEQYF.

The CDR3 is CSAGLAAYEQYF. The CDR3 DNA follows: TGCAGCGCGGGACTAGCGGCCTACGAGCAGTACTTC. The chain has TRBV29-1 and TRBJ2-7, with 11 bases aligning to TRBD2. With 7 bases clipped from V and 2 bases from J, the junction kept 1 base outside the gene matches. The CDR3 runs 12 residues. CDR1 is SQVTM, CDR2 ANQGSEA, per germline.

The chain recombines TRBV5-1 with TRBJ2-5; D is ambiguous. CDR1 is SGHRS and CDR2 is YFSETQ in the germline V gene. V gave up 0 bases and J gave up 5 bases, with 11 bases separating them. There are 14 residues in the CDR3. Here the CDR3 reads CASSLAGGYETQYF. In nucleotides, the CDR3 is TGCGCCAGCAGCTTGGCGGGTGGGTACGAGACCCAGTACTTC.

The chain employs TRBV7-8 and TRBJ2-3, with D possibly being TRBD2 (5 bases). Per germline, CDR1 SGHVS and CDR2 FQNEAQ. Trimming shortened V by 5 bases and J by 0 bases, and 21 bases separated the two germline ends. There are 18 residues in the CDR3. This CDR3 is CASSPTSLAASSTDTQYF. CDR3 in DNA: TGTGCCAGCAGCCCCACAAGTCTAGCCGCCTCTAGCACAGATACGCAGTATTTT.

The chain combines TRBV30 with TRBJ1-6, with D hard to call. Between the trimmed V and J ends, which lost 5 bases and 7 bases, there was a span of 12 bases. Germline CDR1 is GTSNPN and CDR2 is SVGIG (reference sequence). The CDR3 length is 13 residues. The CDR3 reads CAWDDGVNSPLHF. In DNA form, the CDR3 reads TGTGCCTGGGACGACGGAGTGAATTCACCCCTCCACTTT.

The chain is built from TRBV7-7 and TRBJ2-5; D possibly uses TRBD1 or TRBD2 (5 bases each). This CDR3 contains 14 residues. V was clipped by 4 bases and J by 4 bases, with 13 bases between them. Per the germline V gene, CDR1 is SSHAT and CDR2 is FNYEAQ (reference sequence). Written as DNA, the CDR3 is TGTGCCAGCAGCTCCGCCGGGACGGGAGAGACCCAGTACTTC. This encodes CASSSAGTGETQYF.